Presented here are 22 T cell receptor beta chains from one specimen sequenced in a study of read filtering for tumor transcriptome and immune sequencing. This library used approximately 390 ng RNA and molecular barcoded adaptors spanning alpha/delta and beta/gamma chains. In TCRdb, the reads were re-called with MiXCR into one record per CDR3 protein. The data contain some 140,000 distinct CDR3 sequences, around 13% of them singletons. Sequencing was performed on a population of CD138-negative cells sorted from bone marrow. All receptors come from a donor at least 40 years old with multiple myeloma.

This clonotype came up many times. The chain couples TRBV5-1 to TRBJ2-1; tentative D call: TRBD2 (6 bases). Germline assignment: CDR1 SGHRS and CDR2 YFSETQ. CDR3 length: 15 amino acids. The germline V and J ends were trimmed by 3 bases and 0 bases, with 10 bases remaining between them. CDR3 residues: CASSSSVSSYNEQFF. CDR3 nucleotides: TGCGCCAGCAGCTCTAGCGTCAGCTCCTACAATGAGCAGTTCTTC.

This clonotype was seen repeatedly, ten times or more. The CDR3 loop is CASSYHSRTSAMDEQFF. In nucleotides, the CDR3 is TGTGCCAGCAGTTACCACTCCCGGACCTCAGCGATGGATGAGCAGTTCTTC. The V and J genes are TRBV6-2 or TRBV6-3 and TRBJ2-1; D uncertain. V was trimmed by 2 bases and J by 8 bases, leaving 22 bases between them. The CDR3 runs to 17 residues. Germline V gene data show CDR1 as MNHEY and CDR2 as SVGEGT.

This clonotype was recorded a few times. A read error may account for a junction end that differs from germline. This rearrangement joins TRBV11-2 to TRBJ1-2; TRBD1 is a possible D gene (5 bases). Germline-derived CDR1 and CDR2 are SGHAT and FQNNGV. This CDR3 is 14 amino acids long. CDR3 in amino acids: CASCLDSFGYGYTF. CDR3 sequence (DNA): TGTGCCAGCTGCTTAGACAGCTTTGGCTATGGCTACACCTTC.

This clonotype was counted between two and nine times. The chain joins TRBV7-2 to TRBJ2-7; 8 bases align to TRBD1. The ends lost 5 bases at V and 1 base at J; junction bases unmatched: 4. Germline lookup yields CDR1 SGHTA and CDR2 FQGNSA. The CDR3 sequence is 14 residues long. Here the CDR3 reads CASSGGTGSYEQYF. CDR3 nucleotide sequence: TGTGCCAGCAGCGGCGGGACAGGATCCTACGAGCAGTACTTC.

This sequence joins TRBV29-1 and TRBJ2-1; 10 bases fit TRBD2. Germline V gives CDR1 SQVTM, CDR2 ANQGSEA. The CDR3 has 15 residues. After removal of 0 bases from V and 2 bases from J, the junction contained 1 base not matched to a gene. This CDR3 is CSVEEGLAAYNEQFF. Here the CDR3 DNA reads TGCAGCGTTGAAGAAGGACTAGCGGCCTACAATGAGCAGTTCTTC.

The rearrangement uses TRBV24-1 and TRBJ1-1; no firm D call. V was pared by 4 bases and J by 1 base, with 12 bases between. Germline CDR1 KGHDR, CDR2 SFDVKD. The CDR3 contains 15 residues. The CDR3: CATSEGQRENTEAFF. The CDR3 DNA sequence: TGTGCCACCAGTGAGGGCCAAAGGGAGAACACTGAAGCTTTCTTT.

This clonotype has ten or more counts. The CDR3 reads CASSLGVTGTDTQYF. CDR3 nucleotides: TGTGCCAGCAGCTTAGGGGTTACAGGCACAGATACGCAGTATTTT. The genes are TRBV7-3 and TRBJ2-3; no reliable D call. Trimming took off 2 bases at V and 1 base at J, with 10 bases between the two ends. There are 15 residues in the CDR3. Germline V gene sequence: CDR1 SGHTA, CDR2 FQGTGA.

Points on this clonotype: This may be a read error, as it is one base from a much larger clone. V is TRBV29-1 and J is TRBJ2-5; 7 bases fit TRBD1. Per germline, CDR1 SQVTM and CDR2 ANQGSEA. This CDR3 has 13 amino acids. This CDR3 is CSVVRGLEETQHF. Here the CDR3 DNA reads TGCAGCGTTGTAAGGGGGCTAGAAGAGACCCAGCACTTC.

As for this clonotype: Just one base apart from a much larger clone, this may be a read error. This chain connects TRBV5-1 to TRBJ2-7, with 7 bases fitting TRBD2. V lost 1 base, J lost 7 bases, and 8 bases stayed unmatched. Germline CDR1 and CDR2: SGHRS and YFSETQ. This CDR3 spans 14 amino acids. Written as DNA, the CDR3 is TGCGCCAGCAGCTTGAGGGCGGGAGTGGGGGAGCAGTACTTC. Its translation is CASSLRAGVGEQYF.

This clonotype was detected a few times. The genes are TRBV9 and TRBJ2-7; possible D gene TRBD1, 6 bases. Trimming removed 3 bases at V and 1 base at J, with 14 bases between. Germline V gene sequence: CDR1 SGDLS, CDR2 YYNGEE. The CDR3 sequence is 15 residues long. The CDR3 region has the DNA TGTGCCAGCAGCGAACAGGGCTCGAGGTCCTACGAGCAGTACTTC. Its translation: CASSEQGSRSYEQYF.

In this sample, this clonotype turned up many times. V is TRBV5-1 and J is TRBJ2-1, with D perhaps assigned TRBD1 or TRBD2 (5 bases each). The CDR3 contains 15 residues. The V gene lost 0 bases and the J gene lost 4 bases, with 11 bases spanning the gap. Germline CDR1 SGHRS, CDR2 YFSETQ. CDR3 in DNA: TGCGCCAGCAGCTTGGGGGGGACGGCGTACAATGAGCAGTTCTTC. Its protein product is CASSLGGTAYNEQFF.

In the case of this clonotype: One end of the junction is discordant with germline, which a read error may explain. The DNA for the CDR3 is TGTGCCACCCTTCACCCCCAACAAGAGGCCCAGTACTTC. This gives the protein CATLHPQQEAQYF. This chain uses TRBV15 with TRBJ2-5; D unresolved. This CDR3 has 13 amino acids. Germline V gene data show CDR1 as LNHNV and CDR2 as YYDKDF (reference sequence).

CDR3 sequence (DNA): TGTGCCACCAGTGATTTGGCCAGCTCCTACAATGAGCAGTTCTTC. It is translated as CATSDLASSYNEQFF. The J gene is TRBJ2-1, the V gene TRBV24-1; D unresolved. The V end was cut by 0 bases, the J end by 0 bases, with 5 bases between. CDR1 is KGHDR, CDR2 SFDVKD, per germline. The CDR3 totals 15 residues.

The sample holds one count of this clonotype. This may be a read error: a much more frequent sequence differs by one nucleotide. The chain is built from TRBV28 and TRBJ1-5, with 8 bases that match TRBD1. This CDR3 is 15 amino acids long. From germline, CDR1 is MDHEN and CDR2 SYDVKM. The CDR3 reads CASSWDRKSNQPPHF. The CDR3 bases are TGTGCCAGCAGTTGGGACAGGAAGAGCAATCAGCCCCCGCATTTT.

This clonotype has a count of ten or more. The rearrangement joins TRBV27 to TRBJ2-7, with 7 bases matching TRBD2. Germline V gene data show CDR1 as MNHEY and CDR2 as SMNVEV (reference sequence). J lost 1 base, V lost 4 bases, and 4 bases had no gene match. The CDR3 runs to 14 residues. CDR3 DNA sequence: TGTGCCAGCAGTTATTTCGGGAGGTCCTACGAGCAGTACTTC. This gives the protein CASSYFGRSYEQYF.

In this sample, this clonotype turned up many times. The V and J genes are TRBV5-4 and TRBJ2-7; D might be TRBD1 (5 bases). The V gene's germline CDR1 is SGHNT and CDR2 YYREEE (reference sequence). CDR3 length equals 13 residues. Between the trimmed V and J ends, which lost 4 bases and 6 bases, there was a span of 14 bases. The CDR3 spells CASSATVQGEQYF. CDR3 bases: TGTGCCAGCAGCGCGACAGTGCAGGGCGAGCAGTACTTC.

This clonotype was recorded at least ten times. The V gene is TRBV5-4, the J gene TRBJ2-7, with 10 bases matching TRBD2. The CDR3 consists of 16 residues. V lost 0 bases, J lost 6 bases, and 9 bases stayed unmatched. The germline V gene has CDR1 SGHNT and CDR2 YYREEE (reference sequence). In DNA form, the CDR3 reads TGTGCCAGCAGCTTGGCCCCGGGACTAGCGATTATCGAGCAGTACTTC. Translation: CASSLAPGLAIIEQYF.

Comment on this clonotype: The junction differs from germline at one of its ends, possibly a read error. The chain is built from TRBV4-1 and TRBJ1-2; D is possibly TRBD1 (5 bases). The CDR3 runs 16 residues. Germline V gene sequence: CDR1 MGHRA, CDR2 YSYEKL. The CDR3 DNA reads TGCGCCAGCAGCCAAGATCTGACAGCTTCGAACTATGGCTACGCCTTC. Its translation is CASSQDLTASNYGYAF.

This clonotype was counted ten times or more. The J gene is TRBJ1-1, the V gene TRBV5-1; maybe TRBD1 (5 bases). Germline CDR1 is SGHRS and CDR2 is YFSETQ. There are 13 residues in the CDR3. Trimming took off 4 bases at V and 3 bases at J, with 10 bases between the two ends. The CDR3: CASSVDRDTEAFF. DNA of the CDR3: TGCGCCAGCAGCGTTGACAGAGACACTGAAGCTTTCTTT.

This clonotype was seen repeatedly, ten times or more. This chain joins TRBV18 and TRBJ2-2; 9 positions match TRBD2. Germline-derived CDR1 and CDR2 are KGHSH and LQKENI. The J segment lost 6 bases and the V segment lost 5 bases, leaving 10 bases of the junction unmatched. The CDR3 consists of 16 residues. CDR3 in amino acids: CASSTVAGAVSGELFF. The CDR3 coding sequence is TGTGCCAGCTCAACAGTAGCGGGAGCTGTCTCCGGGGAGCTGTTTTTT.

In the case of this clonotype: The CDR3 ends on some other residue instead of the conserved phenylalanine or tryptophan, so this is likely a read error. CDR3 DNA sequence: TGTGCCAGCAATGATTCGGACAGGGTTAATGAGGAGCAGTTCTCC. Protein: CASNDSDRVNEEQFS. The genes are TRBV25-1 and TRBJ2-1; 8 positions match TRBD1. V was clipped by 7 bases and J by 10 bases; unmatched bases: 15. CDR3 length: 15 residues. The V gene's germline CDR1 is MGHDK and CDR2 SYGVNS.

This clonotype was picked up a small number of times. The gene calls are TRBV13 and TRBJ2-1; TRBD2 matches 9 bases. Trimming cost V 4 bases and J 7 bases; bases outside gene matches: 8. Germline CDR1 PRHDT, CDR2 FYEKMQ (reference sequence). This CDR3 comprises 15 residues. CDR3 amino acids: CASSSSGTSSNEQFF. CDR3 coding DNA: TGTGCCAGCAGCTCGTCCGGGACTAGCTCAAATGAGCAGTTCTTC.